The following is a T cell receptor beta chain sequence with its context. These data belong to a study of blood T cell repertoires in COVID-19. Across the whole study: The samples span acute and convalescent COVID-19 from the United States, Italy and Spain. From T cells, B-cell-depleted T cells, or PBMCs came the material, which was cDNA or gDNA.

Germline V gene sequence: CDR1 SNHLY, CDR2 FYNNEI. This CDR3 region has 13 residues. V lost 6 bases to trimming and J lost 4 bases, with 12 bases between them. Original processing notes: Using reference gene primer amplification, nucleated cell counts were estimated. Measured with immunoSEQ multiplex PCR; TCRdb has only the in-frame clones, and not every one. V and J calls and clone size come straight from that table; D and trimming were deduced from the DNA. Here the sample spans a few hundred thousand clones, around 90% being singletons. The V and J genes are TRBV2 and TRBJ1-2; possible D gene TRBD1, 6 bases. The receptor comes from a woman in her forties or fifties who had recovered from COVID-19. The sequencing sample was made of peripheral blood. The CDR3 reads CASSFGTSYGYTF. In DNA, the CDR3 is TGTGCCAGCAGCTTCGGGACAAGCTATGGCTACACCTTC.